Listed below are T cell receptor beta chains from one sample, sequenced in a study of cytomegalovirus exposure and HLA in healthy donors. Assay: immunoSEQ multiplex PCR; the TCRdb copy retains only in-frame clones and omits some. This table has roughly 60,000 clones, 90% to 97% appearing once. The sequencing sample was made of PBMCs. These receptors were taken from a man between 18 and 29 years old in good health and CMV-seronegative. The conserved cysteine and the conserved F or W are not part of the CDR3 here.

V gene: TRBV4-2; J gene: TRBJ2-1; CDR3 protein: ASTWSNYNEQF
V gene: TRBV18; J gene: TRBJ1-1; CDR3 protein: ASSPGQVAEAF
V gene: TRBV10-3; J gene: TRBJ2-3; CDR3 protein: AISDGGRAADTQY
V gene: TRBV4-1; J gene: TRBJ2-1; CDR3 protein: ASSQAPGGSYNEQF
V gene: TRBV5-1; J gene: TRBJ2-1; CDR3 protein: ASSLRDSSYNEQF
V gene: TRBV5-6; J gene: TRBJ1-4; CDR3 protein: ASSLRRGELGKLF
V gene: TRBV7-6; J gene: TRBJ1-4; CDR3 protein: ASSVGTGGGEKLF
V gene: TRBV10-2; J gene: TRBJ2-1; CDR3 protein: ASTKEGWLALI
V gene: TRBV29-1; J gene: TRBJ2-1; CDR3 protein: SVLPDTGTSPRML
V gene: TRBV19; J gene: TRBJ1-5; CDR3 protein: ASSPDRGENQPQH
V gene: TRBV6-1; J gene: TRBJ2-7; CDR3 protein: ASRLRDRGREQY
V gene: TRBV7-9; J gene: TRBJ2-7; CDR3 protein: ASSLRPGTSGSGEQY
V gene: TRBV7-2; J gene: TRBJ2-7; CDR3 protein: ASSSPLEQY
V gene: TRBV21-1; J gene: TRBJ1-3; CDR3 protein: ASSSHTGYSGNTIY
V gene: TRBV7-2; J gene: TRBJ2-7; CDR3 protein: ASSLMGSGTNYEQY
V gene: TRBV5-1; J gene: TRBJ2-4; CDR3 protein: ASSGGLAGVIQY
V gene: TRBV7-2; J gene: TRBJ2-5; CDR3 protein: ASSLAGSRDRETQY